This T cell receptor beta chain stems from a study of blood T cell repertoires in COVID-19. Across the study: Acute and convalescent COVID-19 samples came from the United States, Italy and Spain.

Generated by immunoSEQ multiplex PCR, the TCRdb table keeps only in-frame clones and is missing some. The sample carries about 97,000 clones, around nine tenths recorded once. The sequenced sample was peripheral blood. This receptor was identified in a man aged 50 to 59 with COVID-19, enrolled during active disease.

CDR3 nucleotide sequence: TGCGCCAGCAGCTTGTCGACTAGTTTAAATGAGCAGTTCTTC. Amino acid sequence: CASSLSTSLNEQFF. The chain couples TRBV5-1 to TRBJ2-1; D perhaps matches TRBD2 (6 bases). The length of the CDR3 is 14 residues. Germline values: CDR1 SGHRS, CDR2 YFSETQ. The V gene lost 1 base and the J gene lost 7 bases, with 12 bases spanning the gap.